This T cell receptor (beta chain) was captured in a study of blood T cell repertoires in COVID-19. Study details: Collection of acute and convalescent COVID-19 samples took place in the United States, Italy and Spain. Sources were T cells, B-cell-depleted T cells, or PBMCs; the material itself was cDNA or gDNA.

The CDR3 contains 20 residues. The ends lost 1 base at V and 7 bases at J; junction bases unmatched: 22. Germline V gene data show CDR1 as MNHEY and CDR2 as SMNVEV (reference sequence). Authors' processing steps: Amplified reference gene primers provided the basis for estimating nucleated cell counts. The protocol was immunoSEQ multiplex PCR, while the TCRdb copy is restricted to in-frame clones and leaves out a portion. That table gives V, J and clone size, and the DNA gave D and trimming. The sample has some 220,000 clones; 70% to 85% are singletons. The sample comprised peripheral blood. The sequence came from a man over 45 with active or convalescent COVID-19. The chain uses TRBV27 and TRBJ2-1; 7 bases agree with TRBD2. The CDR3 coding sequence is TGTGCCAGCAGTTTATATCCCCGGTTGGGTGGGAGGGCCAGTGTTAATGAGCAGTTCTTC. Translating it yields CASSLYPRLGGRASVNEQFF.